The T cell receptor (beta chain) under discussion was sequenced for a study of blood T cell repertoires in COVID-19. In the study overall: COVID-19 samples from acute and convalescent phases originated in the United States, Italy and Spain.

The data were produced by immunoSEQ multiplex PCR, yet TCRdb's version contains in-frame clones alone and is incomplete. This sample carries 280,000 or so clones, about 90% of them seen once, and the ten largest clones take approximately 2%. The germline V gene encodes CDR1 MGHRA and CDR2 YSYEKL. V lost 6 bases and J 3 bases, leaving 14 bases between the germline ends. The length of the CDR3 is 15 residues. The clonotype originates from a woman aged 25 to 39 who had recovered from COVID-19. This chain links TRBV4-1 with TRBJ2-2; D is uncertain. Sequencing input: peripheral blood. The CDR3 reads CASSLGRTDTGELFF. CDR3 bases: TGCGCCAGCAGTCTGGGCCGAACCGACACCGGGGAGCTGTTTTTT.